The T cell receptor beta chain described here comes from a study of OX40 agonist ivuxolimab in advanced cancers. General study points: CD8+ T cells showed, on average, more clonal expansion than CD4+ cells. CD4+ and CD8+ blood T cells expanded clonally by week 6 at 0.1 to 3.0 mg/kg.

A history of autoimmune disease or systemic immunosuppression excluded patients. Germline CDR1 is LNHDA and CDR2 is SQIVND (reference sequence). The CDR3 has 13 residues. Trimming cost V 5 bases and J 6 bases, with 11 bases left between them. Profiled with immunoSEQ multiplex PCR; TCRdb holds only in-frame clones, not every one. The table includes roughly 64,000 clones, 75% to 90% detected once. About this clone: Its target is not known.

The V and J genes are TRBV19 and TRBJ2-1; D is unresolved. The clonotype comes from an adult with an advanced solid tumor such as melanoma, head and neck, liver or kidney cancer. The source was CD4+ or CD8+ T cells sorted from blood, collected in a trial of the OX40 agonist ivuxolimab. In DNA form, the CDR3 reads TGTGCCAGTAGTGCAGGACCGATCAATGAGCAGTTCTTC. Translating it yields CASSAGPINEQFF.